This T cell receptor (beta chain) comes out of a study of stem cell transplantation in POMP-related autoinflammatory disease. Study details: CD8+ T cells were low and CD4+ cells naive-skewed before transplant. Findings of the study overall: A trend toward lower repertoire diversity and greater clonality appeared in every analyzed T-cell subset of PRAID patients.

Generated by immunoSEQ multiplex PCR, the TCRdb table keeps only in-frame clones and is missing some. Of some 10,000 clones in the sample, around 79% were seen once. Notes on this clone: Its target is not known.

Prominent immunodeficiency with autoinflammation defined PRAID. Germline trimming cut 3 bases from V and 2 bases from J; bases unmatched to any gene: 3. Germline V CDR1 and CDR2: LGHNA, YNFKEQ. The CDR3 has 14 amino acids. The gene calls are TRBV4-2 and TRBJ2-7; 8 bases agree with TRBD2. The specimen was CD4+ T cells from PBMCs, collected after stem cell transplantation. The receptor comes from a human patient with POMP-related autoinflammation and immune dysregulation (PRAID). T cells may partly derive from the graft donor. The CDR3 is CASSHSGSTYEQYF. The CDR3 DNA is TGTGCCAGCAGCCACAGCGGGAGTACCTACGAGCAGTACTTC.